The next 21 T cell receptor beta chains were all read from a single sample in a study of human T cells and chemical hapten exposure. Documented time point: pre-sensitization, week 0. Treatment defined: therapeutic diphenylcyclopropenone sensitization with weekly scalp DPC. TCRdb reprocessed the RACE reads with MiXCR, giving one entry per CDR3 protein. The table lists some 360,000 distinct CDR3 sequences, more than 4.5% of them singletons. This sample comprised whole blood, obtained in connection with sensitization to the hapten diphenylcyclopropenone (DPC). The receptors derive from a woman aged 45-59 years with alopecia areata. Some clones in this sample may be carry-over from other donors' samples.

This clonotype was seen more than once but under ten times. This chain links TRBV7-6 with TRBJ2-3, with a tentative D call TRBD2 (6 bases). The V gene lost 3 bases and the J gene lost 1 base, with 11 bases spanning the gap. The germline V gene has CDR1 SGHVS and CDR2 FNYEAQ. The CDR3 runs 15 residues. CDR3 amino acids: CASSLGGARTDTQYF. As DNA, the CDR3 is TGTGCCAGCAGCTTGGGCGGGGCCCGCACAGATACGCAGTATTTT. The whole variable domain, remainder taken from reference TRBV7-6 and TRBJ2-3, is GAGVSQSPRYKVTKRGQDVALRCDPISGHVSLYWYRQALGQGPEFLTYFNYEAQQDKSGLPNDRFSAERPEGSISTLTIQRTEQRDSAMYRCASSLGGARTDTQYFGPGTRLTVL.

The V and J genes are TRBV12-5 and TRBJ2-7; D is perhaps TRBD2 (7 bases). Trimming cost V 8 bases and J 2 bases, with 19 bases left between them. Looked up from germline, CDR1 is LGHNT and CDR2 is FRNRAP. The CDR3 contains 15 residues. As DNA, the CDR3 is TGTGCTAGTTCCAGCGGGGAGGGGGTTCCCTACGAGCAGTACTTC. Translated, it gives CASSSGEGVPYEQYF.

There are a few counts of this clonotype. The genes are TRBV5-5 and TRBJ2-1; 9 nucleotides agree with TRBD1. This CDR3 region has 13 residues. The V and J ends lost 2 bases and 10 bases, in that order; junction bases with no gene match: 4. CDR1 and CDR2 (germline): SGHKS, YYEKEE (reference sequence). CDR3 nucleotide sequence: TGTGCCAGCAGCTTCGATGGGACAGGGGAGCAGTTCTTC. Its translation is CASSFDGTGEQFF.

This clonotype was picked up a small number of times. The chain combines TRBV6-2 or TRBV6-3 with TRBJ1-5; tentatively, D is TRBD1 (5 bases). V was shortened by 6 bases and J by 0 bases, with 18 bases between the two germline ends. CDR3 length: 17 residues. Germline loops: CDR1 MNHEY, CDR2 SVGEGT. CDR3 loop: CASRRGVILDSNQPQHF. The CDR3 nucleotides are TGTGCCAGCAGAAGAGGGGTAATTCTTGATAGCAATCAGCCCCAGCATTTT.

This clonotype was observed at least ten times. The V gene is TRBV20-1, the J gene TRBJ2-1; 14 bases line up with TRBD2. The germline CDR1 and CDR2 sequences are DFQATT and SNEGSKA (reference sequence). V dropped 0 bases and J dropped 6; count of bases not matched to a gene: 13. The CDR3 totals 19 residues. The chain's CDR3 is CSARELPGTSGGPLNEQFF. The CDR3 bases are TGCAGTGCTAGAGAGCTTCCCGGGACTAGCGGGGGACCCCTCAATGAGCAGTTCTTC.

This clonotype was seen many times. The V and J genes are TRBV6-5 and TRBJ1-1, with a possible D match to TRBD1 (5 bases). The CDR3 totals 13 residues. The germline gives CDR1 MNHEY, CDR2 SVGAGI. The ends were cut back, 7 bases at V and 1 base at J, with 10 bases in the middle. The DNA of the CDR3 is TGTGCCAGCACTCTAACAGGGAACACTGAAGCTTTCTTT. It translates to CASTLTGNTEAFF.

This clonotype was found many times. V usage is TRBV29-1 and J usage is TRBJ2-6; D remains unclear. Trimming left V 2 bases short and J 0 bases short, with 2 bases between. This CDR3 region has 13 residues. Germline CDR1 is SQVTM and CDR2 is ANQGSEA. The CDR3 loop reads CSVETSGANVLTF. CDR3 sequence (DNA): TGCAGCGTTGAAACCTCTGGGGCCAACGTCCTGACTTTC.

The V and J genes are TRBV6-2 or TRBV6-3 and TRBJ2-2; D ambiguous. From germline, CDR1 is MNHEY and CDR2 SVGEGT. V lost 2 bases to trimming and J lost 4 bases, with 11 bases between them. The CDR3 totals 15 residues. CDR3 sequence reads: CASSYNGVGTGELFF. The CDR3 nucleotides read TGTGCCAGCAGTTACAACGGCGTGGGCACCGGGGAGCTGTTTTTT.

This chain joins TRBV6-5 and TRBJ1-6; 11 bases fit TRBD1. CDR1 is MNHEY and CDR2 is SVGAGI in the germline V gene. The CDR3 is 15 residues long. With V trimmed by 7 bases and J by 2 bases, 1 base remained unmatched. The CDR3 region has the DNA TGTGCCAGCAAGGGACAGGGGGCCTATAATTCACCCCTCCACTTT. The encoded protein is CASKGQGAYNSPLHF.

This clonotype was picked up many times. The V call is TRBV6-1, the J call TRBJ1-5; no firm D call. The CDR3 is 13 amino acids. The V end lost 7 bases, the J end lost 5 bases, and 12 bases lay between the germline ends. Germline V gene data show CDR1 as MNHNS and CDR2 as SASEGT. Here the CDR3 reads CASIEQDYQPQHF. In DNA form, the CDR3 reads TGTGCCAGCATTGAGCAGGACTATCAGCCCCAGCATTTT.

The J gene is TRBJ2-5, the V gene TRBV7-2; D is perhaps TRBD2 (5 bases). V gave up 5 bases and J gave up 1 base, with 11 bases separating them. Germline V CDR1 and CDR2: SGHTA, FQGNSA. The CDR3 is 14 amino acids. The CDR3 loop is CASSPRRGQETQYF. CDR3 sequence (DNA): TGTGCCAGCAGCCCCCGTCGGGGCCAAGAGACCCAGTACTTC.

This clonotype appeared many times. This chain joins TRBV20-1 and TRBJ2-3; 11 bases match TRBD2. The CDR3 loop spans 16 amino acids. Germline CDR1 is DFQATT and CDR2 is SNEGSKA (reference sequence). J lost 3 bases, V lost 3 bases, and 8 bases had no gene match. CDR3 in amino acids: CSASNRGTSGTDTQYF. CDR3 DNA: TGCAGTGCTAGTAATCGTGGGACTAGCGGAACAGATACGCAGTATTTT.

This clonotype occurred many times. This chain links TRBV9 with TRBJ1-4, with D hard to call. V lost 0 bases, J lost 0 bases, and 12 bases lay in between. Germline CDR1 reads SGDLS; CDR2 reads YYNGEE. The CDR3 is made up of 17 amino acids. CDR3 sequence (DNA): TGTGCCAGCAGCGTAGGAGGCCGGAGTCCAACTAATGAAAAACTGTTTTTT. It codes for CASSVGGRSPTNEKLFF. Combining the CDR3 with reference TRBV9 and TRBJ1-4 gives the whole variable domain DSGVTQTPKHLITATGQRVTLRCSPRSGDLSVYWYQQSLDQGLQFLIQYYNGEERAKGNILERFSAQQFPDLHSELNLSSLELGDSALYFCASSVGGRSPTNEKLFFGSGTQLSVL.

This clonotype showed up just a few times. The chain uses TRBV29-1 and TRBJ1-1, with TRBD1 matching 7 bases. Germline assignment: CDR1 SQVTM and CDR2 ANQGSEA. The CDR3 has 14 residues. Unmatched junction bases numbered 3, after V lost 1 base and J lost 1 base. The CDR3 protein is CSVEVGQANTEAFF. DNA of the CDR3: TGCAGCGTTGAAGTCGGACAGGCGAACACTGAAGCTTTCTTT.

This clonotype was detected many times. The chain recombines TRBV7-9 with TRBJ2-3; D gene uncertain. Germline V gene data show CDR1 as SEHNR and CDR2 as FQNEAQ (reference sequence). Trimming removed 6 bases from V and 10 bases from J, with 20 bases in between. The CDR3 runs to 14 residues. As DNA, the CDR3 is TGTGCCAGCAGGCCTCCCGCTACTCCGATGGCGCAGTATTTT. As protein: CASRPPATPMAQYF.

Many counts were recorded for this clonotype. The chain couples TRBV4-1 to TRBJ2-3, with D tentatively TRBD1 or TRBD2 (6 bases each). Germline V lookup: CDR1 MGHRA, CDR2 YSYEKL. CDR3 length equals 15 residues. V was trimmed by 1 base and J by 4 bases, leaving 12 bases between them. The CDR3 protein is CASSQVTGASDTQYF. CDR3 in DNA: TGCGCCAGCAGCCAAGTTACGGGGGCCTCAGATACGCAGTATTTT.

This chain links TRBV21-1 with TRBJ2-4; the tabulated D call, TRBD1, remains unverified against the DNA. TRBV21-1 is marked as a pseudogene. This CDR3 has 15 residues. As DNA, the CDR3 is TGTGCCAGCAGCACGACAGGGAGGAATACGGACATTCAGTACTTC. It codes for CASSTTGRNTDIQYF.

This clonotype showed up many times. The CDR3 loop reads CSARDRKGGTGEQFF. The CDR3 DNA is TGCAGTGCTAGAGATCGGAAAGGGGGCACCGGTGAGCAGTTCTTC. The V gene is TRBV20-1, the J gene TRBJ2-1; 7 nucleotides agree with TRBD1. The CDR3 is 15 amino acids. CDR1 is DFQATT, CDR2 SNEGSKA, per germline (reference sequence). J was trimmed by 9 bases and V by 0 bases; bases with no gene match: 11.

A few counts support this clonotype. The chain joins TRBV20-1 to TRBJ2-4; weak D call: TRBD2 (6 bases). This CDR3 is built from 15 residues. Germline V CDR1 and CDR2: DFQATT, SNEGSKA (reference sequence). V was cut by 0 bases and J by 1 base, with 10 bases left in between. The CDR3 here is CSAREGGTAKNIQYF. The CDR3 DNA sequence: TGCAGTGCTAGAGAAGGCGGGACGGCCAAAAACATTCAGTACTTC.

Many counts were recorded for this clonotype. This chain joins TRBV28 and TRBJ2-5; D ambiguous. Germline V gene data show CDR1 as MDHEN and CDR2 as SYDVKM. The V end was cut by 2 bases, the J end by 6 bases, with 4 bases between. The CDR3 totals 11 residues. The CDR3 DNA sequence: TGTGCCAGCAGTTTAGGAAAGACCCAGTACTTC. Protein product: CASSLGKTQYF.

This chain uses TRBV20-1 with TRBJ1-2; no definite D call. This CDR3 has 11 residues. In germline, CDR1 is DFQATT, CDR2 SNEGSKA (reference sequence). V was clipped by 3 bases and J by 6 bases, with 8 bases between them. The DNA of the CDR3 is TGCAGTGCTAGTGGGGAAAATGGCTACACCTTC. Its translation is CSASGENGYTF.